The clone carrying this T cell receptor beta chain was recorded a few times. The antigen is unknown. These data originate in a study of T cells after yellow fever vaccination. Findings of the study overall: Booster sampling recovered most clones from primary vaccination (approximately 96% CD4, roughly 88% CD8). Bulk-population clonotypes that are abundant could appear as contaminants in FACS-sorted repertoires. It was the secondary response that reached its peak faster, day 5 versus 15, but it was weaker.

Trimming cost V 4 bases and J 4 bases; bases outside gene matches: 6. The CDR3 loop spans 14 amino acids. Germline V gives CDR1 MRHNA, CDR2 SNTAGT. By 5'RACE template switching, TCR cDNA was produced, with a universal primer site and UMIs added in the process. TCRdb re-called the 5' RACE reads with MiXCR, one entry per CDR3 protein. The profile shows more than 55,000 distinct CDR3 sequences, 6.5% to 8% of them singletons. The genes are TRBV6-4 and TRBJ1-1; 7 bases line up with TRBD1. Source: CD8+ T cells sorted from PBMCs, taken 15 days after the yellow fever booster vaccination. The sequence came from a man younger than 40 who received the YFV17D yellow fever vaccine. The CDR3 bases are TGTGCCAGCAGTGCCCAGGGGGGCGGCACTGAAGCTTTCTTT. Protein product: CASSAQGGGTEAFF.